A selection of T cell receptor beta chains follows, all from one sample in a study of blood T cell repertoires in COVID-19. Only in-frame clones appear in the TCRdb table, and some are missing; sequencing was by immunoSEQ multiplex PCR. The sample yields about 190,000 clones, 90% seen once. The sample was peripheral blood. Receptor source: a man aged 45 to 65 with acute or convalescent COVID-19. The CDR3 runs from the conserved cysteine through the conserved F or W. A D gene is named only where the DNA matches it firmly. Rows may omit the clone size; those that give it use once, few, many or a size class.

V	size	D	J	DNA	CDR3
TRBV6-6	-	TRBD1	TRBJ1-5	TGTGCCAGCAGTTTCGGACAGGCCCTCGGGGCCCAGCATTTT	CASSFGQALGAQHF
TRBV3-1/TRBV3-2	-	-	TRBJ2-5	TGTGCCAGCAGCCAAGATAAACTGTTTGGGACCCAGTACTTC	CASSQDKLFGTQYF
TRBV6-5	-	TRBD2	TRBJ2-5	TGTGCCAGCAGTTACTTTAGCGGGAGTTTTGAGACCCAGTACTTC	CASSYFSGSFETQYF
TRBV3-1/TRBV3-2	-	TRBD2	TRBJ2-1	TGTGCCAGCAGCCACCGACCGGGACTAGCGGGGAGCTCCTACAATGAGCAGTTCTTC	CASSHRPGLAGSSYNEQFF
TRBV25-1	-	-	TRBJ1-3	TGTGCCAGCACCCCAGCGGGACAAATCGACTCTGGAAACACCATATATTTT	CASTPAGQIDSGNTIYF
TRBV5-1	-	-	TRBJ1-1	TGCGCCAGCTGGACGGGTTGGGGGGACACTGAAGCTTTCTTT	CASWTGWGDTEAFF
TRBV27	-	TRBD2	TRBJ2-7	TGTGCCAGCAGTAATACCCGGACTAGCGGACCCTACGAGCAGTACTTC	CASSNTRTSGPYEQYF
TRBV19	-	TRBD2	TRBJ2-3	TGTGCCAGTAGTAGACTAGCGGGATCTAGCACAGATACGCAGTATTTT	CASSRLAGSSTDTQYF
TRBV28	many	TRBD2	TRBJ2-2	TGTGCCAGCAGTGAAGCGGGAGTGGGCACCGGGGAGCTGTTTTTT	CASSEAGVGTGELFF
TRBV6-5	-	TRBD1	TRBJ1-5	TGTGCCAGCAGTTACAGCCAGGGGGGCCAGCCCCAGCATTTT	CASSYSQGGQPQHF
TRBV19	-	TRBD1	TRBJ1-5	TGTGCCAGGGAACGCGGGACAGGGAATAATCAGCCCCAGCATTTT	CARERGTGNNQPQHF
TRBV28	-	TRBD1	TRBJ1-3	TGTGCCAGCAGTTTGGAAGGGGGCAACACCATATATTTT	CASSLEGGNTIYF
TRBV7-8	-	-	TRBJ1-3	TGTGCCAGCAGCTTACAATCTCGGGGGGCACAAACTGGAAACACCATATATTTT	CASSLQSRGAQTGNTIYF
TRBV11-2	-	TRBD1	TRBJ1-1	TGTGCCAGCAGCTCATTCGGACAGGGGGTTACTGAAGCTTTCTTT	CASSSFGQGVTEAFF
TRBV7-9	-	-	TRBJ1-2	TGTGCCAGCTTCGGGAAGTGGGCGGGCTACACCTTC	CASFGKWAGYTF
TRBV5-1	-	TRBD1	TRBJ2-3	TGCGCCAGCAGCTTGGGGGACAGGGCTAGCACAGATACGCAGTATTTT	CASSLGDRASTDTQYF